This T cell receptor (beta chain) was found in a study of T cell repertoires in cytomegalovirus infection. The CDR3 has 15 residues. V was clipped by 0 bases and J by 8 bases, with 16 bases between them. CDR1 and CDR2 (germline): SGHDN, FVKESK. TCRdb processed the reads anew with MiXCR; each CDR3 protein has one entry. This sample has approximately 250,000 distinct CDR3 sequences, with over 9% found just once. The chain links TRBV14 to TRBJ1-2, with D possibly being TRBD1 (5 bases). The sequence was obtained from a human donor in good health (CMV status not recorded). Some clones in this sample may be carry-over from other donors' samples. The material sequenced was PBMCs. Here the CDR3 reads CASSQDLWGNKGYTF. DNA for the CDR3: TGTGCCAGCAGCCAAGATCTGTGGGGCAACAAGGGCTACACCTTC.